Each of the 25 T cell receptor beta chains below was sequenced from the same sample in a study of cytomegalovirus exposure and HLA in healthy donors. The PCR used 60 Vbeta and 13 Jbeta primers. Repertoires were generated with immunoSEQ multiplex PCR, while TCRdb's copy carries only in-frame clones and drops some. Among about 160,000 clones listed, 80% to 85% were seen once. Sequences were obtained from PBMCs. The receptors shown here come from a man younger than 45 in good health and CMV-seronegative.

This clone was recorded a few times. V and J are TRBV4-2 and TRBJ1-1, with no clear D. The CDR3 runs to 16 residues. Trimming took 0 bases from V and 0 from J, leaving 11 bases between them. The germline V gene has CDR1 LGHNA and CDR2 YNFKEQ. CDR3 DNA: TGTGCCAGCAGCCAAGAAGGTGGGCAGGTGAACACTGAAGCTTTCTTT. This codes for CASSQEGGQVNTEAFF.

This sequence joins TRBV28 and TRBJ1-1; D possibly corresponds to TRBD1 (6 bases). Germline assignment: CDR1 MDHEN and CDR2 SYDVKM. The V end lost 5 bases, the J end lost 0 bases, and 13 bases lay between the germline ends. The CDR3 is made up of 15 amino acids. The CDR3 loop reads CASSPPDSMNTEAFF. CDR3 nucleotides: TGTGCCAGCAGTCCCCCGGACAGCATGAACACTGAAGCTTTCTTT.

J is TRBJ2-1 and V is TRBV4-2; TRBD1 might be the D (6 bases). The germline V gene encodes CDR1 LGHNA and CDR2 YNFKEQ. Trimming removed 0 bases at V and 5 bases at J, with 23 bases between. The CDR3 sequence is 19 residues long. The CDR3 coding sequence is TGTGCCAGCAGCCAAGATACCGACAGGCTAGCACGCCCGAACAATGAGCAGTTCTTC. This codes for CASSQDTDRLARPNNEQFF.

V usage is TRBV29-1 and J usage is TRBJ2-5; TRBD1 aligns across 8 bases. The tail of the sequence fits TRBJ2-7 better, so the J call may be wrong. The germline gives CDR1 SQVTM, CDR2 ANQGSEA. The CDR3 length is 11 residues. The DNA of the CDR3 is TGCAGCGCTGGACAGGGACACGAGCAGTACTTC. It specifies CSAGQGHEQYF.

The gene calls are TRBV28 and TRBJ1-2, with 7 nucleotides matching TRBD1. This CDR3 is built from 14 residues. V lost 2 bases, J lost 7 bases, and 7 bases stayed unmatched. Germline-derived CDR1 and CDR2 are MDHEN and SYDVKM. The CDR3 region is CASSLDRVVRGYTF. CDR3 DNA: TGTGCCAGCAGTTTAGACAGGGTGGTCCGTGGCTACACCTTC.

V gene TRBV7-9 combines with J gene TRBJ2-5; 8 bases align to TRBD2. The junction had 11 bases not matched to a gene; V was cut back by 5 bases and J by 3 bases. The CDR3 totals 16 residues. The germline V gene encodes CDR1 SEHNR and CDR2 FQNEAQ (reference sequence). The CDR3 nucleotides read TGTGCCAGCAGCCCGGTCGGGGGGGGACCTAAAGAGACCCAGTACTTC. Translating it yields CASSPVGGGPKETQYF.

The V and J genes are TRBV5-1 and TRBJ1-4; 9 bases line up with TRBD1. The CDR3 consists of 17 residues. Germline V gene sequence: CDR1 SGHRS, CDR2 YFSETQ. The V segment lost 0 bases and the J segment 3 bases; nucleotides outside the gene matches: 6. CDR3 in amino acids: CASSLGTGAGANEKLFF. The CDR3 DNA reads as TGCGCCAGCAGCTTGGGGACAGGGGCTGGGGCTAATGAAAAACTGTTTTTT.

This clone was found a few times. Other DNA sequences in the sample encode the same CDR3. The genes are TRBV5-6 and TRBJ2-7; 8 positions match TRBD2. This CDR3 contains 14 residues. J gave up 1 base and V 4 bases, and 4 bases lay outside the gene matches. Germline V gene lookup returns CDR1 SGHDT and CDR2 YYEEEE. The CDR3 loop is CASSPGGGSYEQYF. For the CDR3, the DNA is TGTGCCAGCAGCCCCGGGGGGGGGTCCTACGAGCAGTACTTC. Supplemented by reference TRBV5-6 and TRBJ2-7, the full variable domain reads DAGVTQSPTHLIKTRGQQVTLRCSPKSGHDTVSWYQQALGQGPQFIFQYYEEEERQRGNFPDRFSGHQFPNYSSELNVNALLLGDSALYLCASSPGGGSYEQYFGPGTRLTVT.

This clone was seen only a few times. The CDR3 spells CASSTEGANNEKLFF. The CDR3 bases are TGTGCCAGCAGCACCGAGGGAGCTAATAATGAAAAACTGTTTTTT. V usage is TRBV21-1 and J usage is TRBJ1-4. TRBV21-1 is a listed pseudogene. The CDR3 is 15 residues long.

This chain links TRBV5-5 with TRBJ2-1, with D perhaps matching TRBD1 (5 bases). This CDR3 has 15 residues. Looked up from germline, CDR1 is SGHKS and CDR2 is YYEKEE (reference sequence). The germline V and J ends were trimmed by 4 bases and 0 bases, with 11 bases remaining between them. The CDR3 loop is CASSPRQSSYNEQFF. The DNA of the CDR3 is TGTGCCAGCAGCCCGAGACAGAGCTCCTACAATGAGCAGTTCTTC.

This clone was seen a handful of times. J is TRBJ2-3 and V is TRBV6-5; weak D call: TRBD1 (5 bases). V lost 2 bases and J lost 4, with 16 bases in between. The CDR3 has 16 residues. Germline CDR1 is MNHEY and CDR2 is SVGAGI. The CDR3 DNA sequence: TGTGCCAGCAGTTACCCCCCGGTTGGGGCGGCAGATACGCAGTATTTT. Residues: CASSYPPVGAADTQYF.

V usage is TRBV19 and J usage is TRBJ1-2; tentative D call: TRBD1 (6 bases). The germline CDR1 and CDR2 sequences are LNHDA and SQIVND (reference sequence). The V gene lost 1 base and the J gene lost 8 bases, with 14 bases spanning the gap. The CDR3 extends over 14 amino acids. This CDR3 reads CASSIGTGYGGYTF. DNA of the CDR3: TGTGCCAGTAGTATAGGTACAGGGTATGGGGGCTACACCTTC.

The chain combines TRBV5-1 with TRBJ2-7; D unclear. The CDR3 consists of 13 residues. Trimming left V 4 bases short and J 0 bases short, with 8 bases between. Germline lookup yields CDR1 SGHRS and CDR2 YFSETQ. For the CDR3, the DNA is TGCGCCAGCAGCAAGCCCGGCTCCTACGAGCAGTACTTC. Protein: CASSKPGSYEQYF.

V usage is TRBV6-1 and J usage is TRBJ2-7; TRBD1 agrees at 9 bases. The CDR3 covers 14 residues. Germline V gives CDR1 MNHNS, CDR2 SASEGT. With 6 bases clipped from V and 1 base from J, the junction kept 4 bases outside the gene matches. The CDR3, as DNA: TGTGCCAGCAGGGGACAGGGATGGTCCTACGAGCAGTACTTC. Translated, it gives CASRGQGWSYEQYF.

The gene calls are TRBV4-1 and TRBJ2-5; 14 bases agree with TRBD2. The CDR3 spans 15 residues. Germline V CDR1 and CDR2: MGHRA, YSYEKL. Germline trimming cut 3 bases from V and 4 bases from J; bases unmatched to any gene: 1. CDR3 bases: TGCGCCAGCAGCCAGGGACTAGCGGGAGCAGAGACCCAGTACTTC. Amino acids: CASSQGLAGAETQYF.

In DNA, the CDR3 is TGTGCCTGGAACAGGGACAACCTGGGAGCTTTCTTT. Translating it yields CAWNRDNLGAFF. The chain is built from TRBV30 and TRBJ1-1; TRBD1 is a possible D gene (6 bases). The germline gives CDR1 GTSNPN, CDR2 SVGIG (reference sequence). Between the trimmed V and J ends, which lost 4 bases and 10 bases, there was a span of 16 bases. CDR3 length: 12 amino acids.

CDR3 sequence (DNA): TGTGCCAGCAGCTCCAGTATCGAGACCCAGTACTTC. Its translation is CASSSSIETQYF. The genes are TRBV7-2 and TRBJ2-5, with D unclear. The CDR3 runs 12 residues. V shed 4 bases and J shed 5 bases, with 8 bases lying between them. CDR1 and CDR2 (germline): SGHTA, FQGNSA.

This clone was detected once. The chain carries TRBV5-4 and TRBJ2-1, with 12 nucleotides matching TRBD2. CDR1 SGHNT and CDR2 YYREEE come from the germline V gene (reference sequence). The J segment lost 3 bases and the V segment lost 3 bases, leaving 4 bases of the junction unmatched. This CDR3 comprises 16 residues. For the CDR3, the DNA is TGTGCCAGCAGCTCCAGGACTAGCGGGGTCTACAATGAGCAGTTCTTC. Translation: CASSSRTSGVYNEQFF.

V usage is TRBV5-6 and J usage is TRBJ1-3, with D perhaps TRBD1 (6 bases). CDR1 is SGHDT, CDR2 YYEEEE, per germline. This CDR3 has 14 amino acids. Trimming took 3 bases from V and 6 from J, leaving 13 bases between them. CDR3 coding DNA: TGTGCCAGCAGCTACGACAGGATCGAAAACACCATATATTTT. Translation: CASSYDRIENTIYF.

CDR3 in DNA: TGTGCCAGCAGTTCCAGACAGGGGGCGGGTGAGCAGTTCTTC. Translation gives CASSSRQGAGEQFF. V and J are TRBV27 and TRBJ2-1, with 10 nucleotides matching TRBD1. V was clipped by 4 bases and J by 9 bases; unmatched bases: 6. This CDR3 has 14 amino acids. Per germline, CDR1 MNHEY and CDR2 SMNVEV (reference sequence).

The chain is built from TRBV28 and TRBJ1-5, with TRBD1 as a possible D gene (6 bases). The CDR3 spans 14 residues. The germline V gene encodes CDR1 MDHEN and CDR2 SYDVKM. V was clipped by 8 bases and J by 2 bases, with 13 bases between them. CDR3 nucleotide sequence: TGTGCCAGCTCGAAGGGGGATCGCAATCAGCCCCAGCATTTT. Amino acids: CASSKGDRNQPQHF.

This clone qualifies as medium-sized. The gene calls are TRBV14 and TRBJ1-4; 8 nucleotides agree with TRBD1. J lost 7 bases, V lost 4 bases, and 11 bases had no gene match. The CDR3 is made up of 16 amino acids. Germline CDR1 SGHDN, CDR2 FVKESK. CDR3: CASSLVSGGAGEKLFF. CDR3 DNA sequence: TGTGCCAGCAGCCTCGTTTCAGGGGGCGCAGGTGAAAAACTGTTTTTT.

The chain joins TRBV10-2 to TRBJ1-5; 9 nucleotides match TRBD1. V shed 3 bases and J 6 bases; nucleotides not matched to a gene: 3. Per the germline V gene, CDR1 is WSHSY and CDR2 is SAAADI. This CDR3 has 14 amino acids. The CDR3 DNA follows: TGCGCCAGCAGTGAATACAGGGGGCTTCAGCCCCAGCATTTT. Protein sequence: CASSEYRGLQPQHF.

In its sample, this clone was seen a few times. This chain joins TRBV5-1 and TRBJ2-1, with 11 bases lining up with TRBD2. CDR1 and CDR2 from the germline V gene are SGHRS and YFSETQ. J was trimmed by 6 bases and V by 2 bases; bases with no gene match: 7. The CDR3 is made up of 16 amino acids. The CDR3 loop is CASSFVLAGGGNEQFF. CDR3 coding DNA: TGCGCCAGCAGCTTCGTTCTAGCGGGGGGTGGCAATGAGCAGTTCTTC. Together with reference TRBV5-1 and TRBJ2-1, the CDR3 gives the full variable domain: KAGVTQTPRYLIKTRGQQVTLSCSPISGHRSVSWYQQTPGQGLQFLFEYFSETQRNKGNFPGRFSGRQFSNSRSEMNVSTLELGDSALYLCASSFVLAGGGNEQFFGPGTRLTVL.

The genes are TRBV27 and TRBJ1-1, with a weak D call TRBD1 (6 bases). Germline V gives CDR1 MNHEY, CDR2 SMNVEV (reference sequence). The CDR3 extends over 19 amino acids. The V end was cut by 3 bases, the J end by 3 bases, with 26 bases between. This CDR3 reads CASSLEGGPGLLVDTEAFF. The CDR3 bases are TGTGCCAGCAGTTTGGAGGGGGGGCCAGGGTTATTGGTGGACACTGAAGCTTTCTTT.